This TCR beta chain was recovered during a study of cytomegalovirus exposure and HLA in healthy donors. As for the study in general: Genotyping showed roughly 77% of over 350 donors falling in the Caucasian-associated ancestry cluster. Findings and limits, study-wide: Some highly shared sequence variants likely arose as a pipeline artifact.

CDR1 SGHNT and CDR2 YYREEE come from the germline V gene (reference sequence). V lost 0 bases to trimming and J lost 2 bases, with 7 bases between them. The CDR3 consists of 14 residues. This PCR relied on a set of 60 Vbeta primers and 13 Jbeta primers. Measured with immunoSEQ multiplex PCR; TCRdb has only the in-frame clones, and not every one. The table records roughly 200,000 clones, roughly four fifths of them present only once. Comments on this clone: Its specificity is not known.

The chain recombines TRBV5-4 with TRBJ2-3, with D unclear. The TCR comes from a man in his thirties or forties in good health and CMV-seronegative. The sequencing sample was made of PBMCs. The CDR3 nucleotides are TGTGCCAGCAGCTTGGTGAGGTCCACAGATACGCAGTATTTT. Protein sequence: CASSLVRSTDTQYF.